The following is a TCR beta chain sequence with its context. Antigen specificity is unknown. These data come from a study of cytomegalovirus exposure and HLA in healthy donors. The study, taken as a whole, reports: Researchers counted approximately 160 TCR beta chains as cytomegalovirus-associated. HLA alleles were associated with some 17,000 TCR beta sequences in a later analysis at 0.05 false discovery rate. Later analysis suggested links between common viral pathogens and several top significant clusters.

Trimming shortened V by 7 bases and J by 3 bases, and 15 bases separated the two germline ends. The CDR3 consists of 14 residues. Germline values: CDR1 SGHAT, CDR2 FQNNGV. PCR employed 60 Vbeta and 13 Jbeta primers. In the original analysis: Unique TCR beta chains totaled 80 million to 100 million in a later count, with around 10 million of them shared. Here immunoSEQ multiplex PCR was the method, and the copy in TCRdb shows in-frame clones only, minus some. That table supplies the V and J calls and clone size; D and trimming were determined from the DNA. This table holds 200,000 to 250,000 clones, over 70% found once.

This sequence was found in a woman in her sixties or seventies in good health and CMV-seropositive. Sequenced: PBMCs. This sequence joins TRBV11-2 and TRBJ1-2; a possible D gene is TRBD1 (6 bases). CDR3 bases: TGTGCCAGCAACGGGGGGGGCATCTACTATGGCTACACCTTC. It specifies CASNGGGIYYGYTF.